This T cell receptor beta chain is drawn from a study of blood T cell repertoires in COVID-19. Original methodology: Reference gene primers were amplified, and this amplification served to estimate nucleated cell counts. Libraries were prepared by immunoSEQ multiplex PCR; TCRdb keeps only in-frame clonotypes and omits some of them. For V, J and clone size, that table is used; D and trimming come from the DNA. The sample lists 200,000 to 250,000 clones, 85% to 90% occurring once. Trimming cost V 0 bases and J 2 bases; bases outside gene matches: 7. The CDR3 spans 18 residues. The germline CDR1 and CDR2 sequences are LNHNV and YYDKDF (reference sequence).

V gene TRBV15 combines with J gene TRBJ2-6, with 7 bases matching TRBD2. The TCR sequence derives from a woman in her fifties or sixties with acute COVID-19. The sequenced material came from PBMCs or T cells enriched from blood (not recorded which). CDR3 nucleotides: TGTGCCACCAGCAGAGACTTCGGACTAGAGACTGGGGCCAACGTCCTGACTTTC. Its protein product is CATSRDFGLETGANVLTF.